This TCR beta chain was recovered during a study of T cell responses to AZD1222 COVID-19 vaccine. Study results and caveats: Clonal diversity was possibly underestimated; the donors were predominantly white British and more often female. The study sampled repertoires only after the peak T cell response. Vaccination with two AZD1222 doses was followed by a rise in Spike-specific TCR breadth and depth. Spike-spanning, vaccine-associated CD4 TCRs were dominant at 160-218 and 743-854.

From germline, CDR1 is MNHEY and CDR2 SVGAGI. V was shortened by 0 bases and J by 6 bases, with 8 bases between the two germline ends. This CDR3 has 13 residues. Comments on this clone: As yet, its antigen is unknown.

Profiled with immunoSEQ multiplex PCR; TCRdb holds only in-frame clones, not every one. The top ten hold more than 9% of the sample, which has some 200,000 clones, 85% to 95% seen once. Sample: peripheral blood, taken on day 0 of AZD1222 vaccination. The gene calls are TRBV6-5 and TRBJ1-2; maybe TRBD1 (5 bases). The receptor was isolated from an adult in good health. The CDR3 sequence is CASSYSDIHGYTF. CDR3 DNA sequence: TGTGCCAGCAGTTACTCGGACATACATGGCTACACCTTC.